This entry is about one TCR beta chain. The antigen is undetermined. This entry is derived from a study of T cell responses to AZD1222 COVID-19 vaccine. Whole-study context: Doses given second, at about 4 or about 12 weeks, were pooled. Study results and caveats: Females outnumbered males among donors, who were mostly white British; clonal diversity was possibly underestimated. Baseline serostatus was positive in only five to seven AZD1222 recipients. Repertoire sampling happened only post peak T cell response.

Produced via immunoSEQ multiplex PCR; TCRdb's table is partial and in-frame only. The sample contains about 160,000 clones, 91% of which appear only once. The origin of this receptor is an adult in good health. Here the sequenced sample was peripheral blood, taken on day 0 of AZD1222 vaccination.

CDR3 nucleotides: TGTGCCAGCAGCCGAGACGGGGTTCCCTCCTACGAGCAGTACTTC. It yields the protein CASSRDGVPSYEQYF. The chain is built from TRBV3-1 (or the pseudogene TRBV3-2) and TRBJ2-7; a possible D gene is TRBD2 (5 bases). V lost 4 bases and J lost 0, with 13 bases in between. The CDR3 spans 15 residues. The germline gives CDR1 LGHDT, CDR2 YNNKEL (reference sequence).